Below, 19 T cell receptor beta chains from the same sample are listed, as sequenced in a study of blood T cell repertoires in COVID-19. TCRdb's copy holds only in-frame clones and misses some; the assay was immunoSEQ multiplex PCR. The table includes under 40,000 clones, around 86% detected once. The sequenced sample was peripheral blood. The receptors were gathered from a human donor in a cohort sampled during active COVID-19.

DNA of the CDR3: TGTGCCAGCAGCCAATCCGAATGGCAAAAACTGTTTTTT. Encoded protein: CASSQSEWQKLFF. The chain has TRBV3-1 (or the pseudogene TRBV3-2) and TRBJ1-4; D unclear. V was pared by 2 bases and J by 9 bases, with 10 bases between. Germline V gives CDR1 LGHDT, CDR2 YNNKEL (reference sequence). This CDR3 contains 13 residues.

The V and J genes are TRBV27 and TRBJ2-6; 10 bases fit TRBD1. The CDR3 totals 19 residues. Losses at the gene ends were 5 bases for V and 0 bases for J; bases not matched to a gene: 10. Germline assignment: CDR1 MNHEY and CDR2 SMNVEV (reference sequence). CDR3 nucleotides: TGTGCCAGCAGTAAACTGGGACAGGGGCTTCTCTCTGGGGCCAACGTCCTGACTTTC. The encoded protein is CASSKLGQGLLSGANVLTF.

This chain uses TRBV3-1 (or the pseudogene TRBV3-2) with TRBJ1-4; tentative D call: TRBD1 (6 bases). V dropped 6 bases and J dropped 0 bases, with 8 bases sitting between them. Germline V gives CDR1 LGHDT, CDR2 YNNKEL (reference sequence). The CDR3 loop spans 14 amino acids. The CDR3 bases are TGTGCCAGCAGATCAGGGGCAACTAATGAAAAACTGTTTTTT. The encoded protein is CASRSGATNEKLFF.

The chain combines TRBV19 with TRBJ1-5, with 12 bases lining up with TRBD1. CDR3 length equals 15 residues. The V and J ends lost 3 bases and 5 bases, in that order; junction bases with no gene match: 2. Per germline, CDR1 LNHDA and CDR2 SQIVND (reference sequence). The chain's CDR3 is CASSMGQGAYQPQHF. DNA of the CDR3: TGTGCCAGTAGTATGGGACAGGGGGCCTATCAGCCCCAGCATTTT.

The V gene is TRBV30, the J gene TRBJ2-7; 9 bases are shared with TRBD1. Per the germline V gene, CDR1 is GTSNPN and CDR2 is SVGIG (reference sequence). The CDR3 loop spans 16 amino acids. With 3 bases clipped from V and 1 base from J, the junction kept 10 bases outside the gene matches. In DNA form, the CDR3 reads TGTGCCTGGAGAGGAGCGACCGGGACAGGGTCCTACGAGCAGTACTTC. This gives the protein CAWRGATGTGSYEQYF.

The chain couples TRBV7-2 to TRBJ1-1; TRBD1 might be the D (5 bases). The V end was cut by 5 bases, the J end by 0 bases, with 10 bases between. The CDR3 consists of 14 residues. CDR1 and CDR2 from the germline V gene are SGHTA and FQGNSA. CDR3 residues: CASSPRQMNTEAFF. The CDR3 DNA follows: TGTGCCAGCAGCCCCCGACAGATGAACACTGAAGCTTTCTTT.

CDR3 sequence (DNA): TGCGCCAGCAGCTTGGAGTCGGGAGTTGACTACAATGAGCAGTTCTTC. Translation: CASSLESGVDYNEQFF. This chain joins TRBV5-1 and TRBJ2-1; tentative D call: TRBD2 (6 bases). CDR1 and CDR2 from the germline V gene are SGHRS and YFSETQ. V lost 0 bases and J lost 3, with 13 bases in between. This CDR3 spans 16 amino acids.

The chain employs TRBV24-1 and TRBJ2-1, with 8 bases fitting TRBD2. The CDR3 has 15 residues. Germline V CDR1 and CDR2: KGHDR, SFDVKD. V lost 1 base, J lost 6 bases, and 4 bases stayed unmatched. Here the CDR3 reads CATSDFLAGVNEQFF. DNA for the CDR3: TGTGCCACCAGTGATTTTCTAGCGGGTGTCAATGAGCAGTTCTTC.

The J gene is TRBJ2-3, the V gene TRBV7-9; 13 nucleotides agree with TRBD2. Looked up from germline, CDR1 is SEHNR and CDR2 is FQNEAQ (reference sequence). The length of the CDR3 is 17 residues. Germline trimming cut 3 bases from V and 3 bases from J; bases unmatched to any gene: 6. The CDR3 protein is CASSFPRTSGSTDTQYF. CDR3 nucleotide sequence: TGTGCCAGCAGCTTTCCTCGGACTAGCGGGAGTACAGATACGCAGTATTTT. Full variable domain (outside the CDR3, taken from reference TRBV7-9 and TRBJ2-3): DTGVSQNPRHKITKRGQNVTFRCDPISEHNRLYWYRQTLGQGPEFLTYFQNEAQLEKSRLLSDRFSAERPKGSFSTLEIQRTEQGDSAMYLCASSFPRTSGSTDTQYFGPGTRLTVL.

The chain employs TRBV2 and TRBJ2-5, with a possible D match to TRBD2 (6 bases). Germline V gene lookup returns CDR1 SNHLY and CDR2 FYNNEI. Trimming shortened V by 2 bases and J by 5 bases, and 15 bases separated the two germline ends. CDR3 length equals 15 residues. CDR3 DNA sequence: TGTGCCAGCAGTGAACAGAGGGGAGGTCCGGAGACCCAGTACTTC. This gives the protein CASSEQRGGPETQYF.

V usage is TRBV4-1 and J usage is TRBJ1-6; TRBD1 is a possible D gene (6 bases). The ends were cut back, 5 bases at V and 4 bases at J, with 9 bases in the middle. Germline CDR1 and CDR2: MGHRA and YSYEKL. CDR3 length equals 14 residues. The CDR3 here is CASSDTGYNSPLHF. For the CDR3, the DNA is TGCGCCAGCAGCGATACAGGGTATAATTCACCCCTCCACTTT.

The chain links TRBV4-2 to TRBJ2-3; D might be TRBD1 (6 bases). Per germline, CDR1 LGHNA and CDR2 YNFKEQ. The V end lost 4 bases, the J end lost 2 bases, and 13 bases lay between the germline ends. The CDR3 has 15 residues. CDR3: CASSPPGASTDTQYF. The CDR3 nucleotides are TGTGCCAGCAGCCCGCCAGGGGCCTCCACAGATACGCAGTATTTT.

The CDR3 coding sequence is TGCGCCAGCAGCTATTACACAGGGGGTGACGAGCAGTACTTC. Protein: CASSYYTGGDEQYF. This chain links TRBV10-2 with TRBJ2-7, with 8 bases lining up with TRBD1. This CDR3 is built from 14 residues. The V gene's germline CDR1 is WSHSY and CDR2 SAAADI. V was pared by 6 bases and J by 5 bases, with 9 bases of the junction left unmatched.

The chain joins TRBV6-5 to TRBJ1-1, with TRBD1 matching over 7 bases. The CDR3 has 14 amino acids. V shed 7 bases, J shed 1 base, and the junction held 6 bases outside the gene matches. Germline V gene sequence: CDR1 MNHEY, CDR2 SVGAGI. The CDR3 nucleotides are TGTGCCAGCACCCAAGGGACAGCGAACACTGAAGCTTTCTTT. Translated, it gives CASTQGTANTEAFF.

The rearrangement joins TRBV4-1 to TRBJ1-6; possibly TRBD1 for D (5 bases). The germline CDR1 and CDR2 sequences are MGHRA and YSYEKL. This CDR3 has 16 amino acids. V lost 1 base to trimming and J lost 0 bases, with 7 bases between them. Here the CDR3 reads CASSQGQGSYNSPLHF. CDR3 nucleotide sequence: TGCGCCAGCAGCCAAGGGCAGGGCTCCTATAATTCACCCCTCCACTTT.

The CDR3 bases are TGTGCCAGCAGCTTAGCGGGGCGCAGTGAGGAAAAACTGTTTTTT. This sequence encodes CASSLAGRSEEKLFF. The V call is TRBV7-9, the J call TRBJ1-4; possible D gene TRBD1, 5 bases. Germline CDR1 and CDR2: SEHNR and FQNEAQ (reference sequence). The ends were cut back, 0 bases at V and 8 bases at J, with 13 bases in the middle. CDR3 length: 15 amino acids.

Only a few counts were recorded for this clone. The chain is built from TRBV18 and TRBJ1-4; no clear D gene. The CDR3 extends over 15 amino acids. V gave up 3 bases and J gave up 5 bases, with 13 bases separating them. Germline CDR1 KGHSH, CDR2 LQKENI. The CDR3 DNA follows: TGTGCCAGCTCACCCCCGAGAGGTAACAATGAAAAACTGTTTTTT. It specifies CASSPPRGNNEKLFF.

The CDR3 protein is CASSPRVRAGELFF. The CDR3 nucleotides are TGTGCCAGCAGTCCCCGGGTCCGAGCCGGGGAGCTGTTTTTT. The chain is built from TRBV28 and TRBJ2-2; D is unresolved. Per germline, CDR1 MDHEN and CDR2 SYDVKM. V lost 5 bases, J lost 6 bases, and 13 bases lay in between. The CDR3 totals 14 residues. The complete variable domain, with remaining parts taken from reference TRBV28 and TRBJ2-2, reads DVKVTQSSRYLVKRTGEKVFLECVQDMDHENMFWYRQDPGLGLRLIYFSYDVKMKEKGDIPEGYSVSREKKERFSLILESASTNQTSMYLCASSPRVRAGELFFGEGSRLTVL.

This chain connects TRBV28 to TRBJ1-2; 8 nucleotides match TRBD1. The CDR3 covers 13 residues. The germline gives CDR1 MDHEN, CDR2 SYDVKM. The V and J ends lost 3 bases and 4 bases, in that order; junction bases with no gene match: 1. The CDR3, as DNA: TGTGCCAGCAGTTTTCAGGGGGCCTATGGCTACACCTTC. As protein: CASSFQGAYGYTF.